The source of this T cell receptor beta chain is a study of T cell repertoires in cytomegalovirus infection. TCRdb redid the calling of the reads with MiXCR, one entry per CDR3 protein. The sample has roughly 640,000 distinct CDR3 sequences; approximately 24% are singletons. This clonotype has more than one count but fewer than ten. Germline V gene sequence: CDR1 SQVTM, CDR2 ANQGSEA. V shed 4 bases and J shed 2 bases, with 3 bases lying between them. The CDR3 runs 10 residues. The chain joins TRBV29-1 to TRBJ2-7; no clear D gene. This TCR came from a human donor in good health (CMV status not recorded). Some clones in this sample may be carry-over from other donors' samples. The sequenced sample consisted of CD8+ T cells from PBMCs. The CDR3 protein is CSVGTYEQYF. CDR3 DNA sequence: TGCAGCGTTGGTACCTACGAGCAGTACTTC.